A selection of T cell receptor beta chains follows, all from one sample in a study of T cell responses to AZD1222 COVID-19 vaccine. Profiled with immunoSEQ multiplex PCR; TCRdb holds only in-frame clones, not every one. The sample has 90,000 to 120,000 clones, about nine tenths seen once; the top ten hold more than 8%. The material sequenced was peripheral blood, taken 28 days after the second AZD1222 dose. These receptors were collected from an adult who received the AZD1222 COVID-19 vaccine. Each CDR3 is given without its conserved first and last residue.

v_call cdr3_aa
TRBV6-2/TRBV6-3 ASSYSLTSGRATDTQY
TRBV11-2 ASSLVRGYT
TRBV5-1 ASSLDETQY
TRBV7-9 ASSPGTTYGYT
TRBV2 ASSETGRGNQPQH
TRBV5-4 ASSPGGASGGATEAF
TRBV5-4 ASSSGGTNTGELF
TRBV19 ASSSQGGSYGYT
TRBV4-2 ASSQPRQGLNEQY
TRBV20-1 SARYGNGYT
TRBV10-2 ASSRGDGYT
TRBV9 ASREGEDLNTEAF
TRBV19 ASTPRGGRARTDTQY
TRBV12-3/TRBV12-4 ASNLDRGHEQF
TRBV7-2 ASSFSGSASYEQY
TRBV7-9 ASSRPGTGGTEAF
TRBV19 ARTVTYEQY
TRBV6-1 ASSDNTATNEKLF
TRBV7-9 ASSPLGAGNDYT
TRBV4-1 ASSQGQGALSNQPQH
TRBV19 ASKQGISPLH
TRBV4-1 ASSHGPSETYEQY
TRBV5-4 ASSQTGQGYGYT
TRBV29-1 SVEEGQNTEAF
TRBV7-8 ASRERQGPNTEAF
TRBV11-2 ASSLAGQGNEKLF